What follows are 5 T cell receptor beta chains derived from one specimen sequenced in a study of PD-1 blockade in classical Hodgkin lymphoma. Assay: immunoSEQ multiplex PCR; the TCRdb copy retains only in-frame clones and omits some. The profile covers tens of thousands of clones, with approximately 78% appearing a single time and over 10% taken by the ten largest. Patients all relapsed after autologous stem cell transplantation, and there was variation in brentuximab vedotin exposure. The specimen comprised peripheral blood mononuclear cells (PBMCs), sampled at baseline. Every receptor here comes from a human donor with classical Hodgkin lymphoma.

The chain recombines TRBV5-1 with TRBJ2-5; 7 positions agree with TRBD1. The CDR3 contains 14 residues. CDR1 SGHRS and CDR2 YFSETQ come from the germline V gene. Trimming removed 4 bases from V and 2 bases from J; junction bases left unmatched: 5. The CDR3, as DNA: TGCGCCAGCAGCGGCCTGACAGGGCAAGAGACCCAGTACTTC. Residues: CASSGLTGQETQYF. Full variable domain (missing parts from reference TRBV5-1 and TRBJ2-5): KAGVTQTPRYLIKTRGQQVTLSCSPISGHRSVSWYQQTPGQGLQFLFEYFSETQRNKGNFPGRFSGRQFSNSRSEMNVSTLELGDSALYLCASSGLTGQETQYFGPGTRLLVL.

The chain is built from TRBV7-2 and TRBJ1-5, with unresolved D. The CDR3 contains 13 residues. V was trimmed by 2 bases and J by 6 bases, leaving 8 bases between them. CDR1 and CDR2 from the germline V gene are SGHTA and FQGNSA. For the CDR3, the DNA is TGTGCCAGCAGCTTAATTGGTGGTCAGCCCCAGCATTTT. Translating gives CASSLIGGQPQHF.

This clone came up once. The chain carries TRBV6-6 and TRBJ2-7, with D hard to call. The CDR3 is 14 residues long. Germline V lookup: CDR1 MNHNY, CDR2 SVGAGI (reference sequence). V lost 0 bases and J lost 4, with 10 bases in between. The CDR3 loop reads CASSYSVQEYEQYF. CDR3 bases: TGTGCCAGCAGTTACTCGGTCCAGGAGTACGAGCAGTACTTC.

The chain couples TRBV18 to TRBJ1-2; no clear D gene. The CDR3 covers 12 residues. Germline lookup yields CDR1 KGHSH and CDR2 LQKENI. Between the trimmed V and J ends, which lost 4 bases and 3 bases, there was a span of 6 bases. CDR3 region: CASSLRDYGYTF. The CDR3 DNA reads TGTGCCAGCTCACTGAGAGACTATGGCTACACCTTC.

This sequence joins TRBV10-3 and TRBJ1-1, with a weak D call TRBD1 (6 bases). This CDR3 spans 14 amino acids. CDR1 and CDR2 from the germline V gene are ENHRY and SYGVKD. V shed 4 bases and J shed 3 bases, with 12 bases lying between them. The CDR3 DNA reads TGTGCCATCAGTGTCAGGGGCGAGGACACTGAAGCTTTCTTT. The encoded protein is CAISVRGEDTEAFF.